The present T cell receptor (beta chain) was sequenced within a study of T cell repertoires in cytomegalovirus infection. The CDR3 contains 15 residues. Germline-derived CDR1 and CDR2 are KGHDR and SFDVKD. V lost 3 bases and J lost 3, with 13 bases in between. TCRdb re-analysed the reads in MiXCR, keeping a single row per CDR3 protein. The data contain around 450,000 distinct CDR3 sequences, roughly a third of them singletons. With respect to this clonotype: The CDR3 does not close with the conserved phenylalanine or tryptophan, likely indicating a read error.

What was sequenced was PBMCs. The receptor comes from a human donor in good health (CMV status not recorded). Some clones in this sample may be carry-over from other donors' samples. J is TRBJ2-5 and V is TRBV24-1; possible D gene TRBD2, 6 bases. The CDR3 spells CATSDTGTGKETQYL. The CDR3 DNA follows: TGTGCCACCAGTGATACCGGGACTGGCAAAGAGACCCAGTACTTA.